This is a list of T cell receptor beta chains from one sample in a study of shared clonotypes between healthy human individuals. The repertoire was sequenced with immunoSEQ multiplex PCR; TCRdb's copy has only in-frame clones and lacks some. The sample has 450,000 to 500,000 clones, over 70% seen once. Sequenced sample: PBMCs. All receptors come from a woman between 40 and 55 years old in good health. Some clones in this sample may be carry-over from other donors' samples. CDR3s include the opening cysteine and the closing phenylalanine or tryptophan. Each record gives: J gene, D gene, V gene, clone size, CDR3 DNA, CDR3 protein. A D gene is named only where the DNA matches it firmly. The size entry is marked missing in some rows and otherwise reads once, few, many or a size class.

j_gene: TRBJ2-1; d_gene: .; v_gene: TRBV5-4; abundance: once; CDR3nt: TGTGCCAGCAGCTCCAAGATCTCCTACAATGAGCAGTTCTTC; CDR3aa: CASSSKISYNEQFF
j_gene: TRBJ2-1; d_gene: TRBD2; v_gene: TRBV5-1; abundance: .; CDR3nt: TGCGCCAGCAGCGGGACTAGCGGGATGATACCCCCGGACAATGAGCAGTTCTTC; CDR3aa: CASSGTSGMIPPDNEQFF
j_gene: TRBJ2-6; d_gene: TRBD1; v_gene: TRBV7-3; abundance: .; CDR3nt: TGTGCCAGCAGCTTAACAGGACAGGGGATAGGGGCCAACGTCCTGACTTTC; CDR3aa: CASSLTGQGIGANVLTF
j_gene: TRBJ2-7; d_gene: TRBD2; v_gene: TRBV7-9; abundance: .; CDR3nt: TGTGCCAGCAGCGTACTGGGACTAGCGGGCGAGCAGTACTTC; CDR3aa: CASSVLGLAGEQYF
j_gene: TRBJ1-1; d_gene: .; v_gene: TRBV13; abundance: .; CDR3nt: TGTGCCAGCAGCCCCCGGGTAATGAACACTGAAGCTTTCTTT; CDR3aa: CASSPRVMNTEAFF
j_gene: TRBJ2-7; d_gene: TRBD1; v_gene: TRBV27; abundance: .; CDR3nt: TGTGCCAGCAGTTTTGGGACAGGGGCTCCCTACGAGCAGTACTTC; CDR3aa: CASSFGTGAPYEQYF
j_gene: TRBJ2-6; d_gene: .; v_gene: TRBV28; abundance: once; CDR3nt: TGTGCCAGCAGAGGAATCTCTGGGGCCAACGTCCTGACTTTC; CDR3aa: CASRGISGANVLTF
j_gene: TRBJ2-2; d_gene: .; v_gene: TRBV28; abundance: .; CDR3nt: TGTGCCAGCAGTGACACCGGGGAGCTGTTTTTT; CDR3aa: CASSDTGELFF
j_gene: TRBJ2-1; d_gene: TRBD1; v_gene: TRBV7-9; abundance: .; CDR3nt: TGTGCCAGCTCAATTGGACAGGGAACGTACAATGAGCAGTTCTTC; CDR3aa: CASSIGQGTYNEQFF
j_gene: TRBJ2-7; d_gene: .; v_gene: TRBV20-1; abundance: .; CDR3nt: TGCAGTGCCTCTGTTTACGAGCAGTACTTC; CDR3aa: CSASVYEQYF
j_gene: TRBJ2-7; d_gene: TRBD1; v_gene: TRBV7-2; abundance: .; CDR3nt: TGTGCCAGCATCGGGACAGGCCGCTCCTACGAGCAGTACTTC; CDR3aa: CASIGTGRSYEQYF
j_gene: TRBJ1-5; d_gene: TRBD1; v_gene: TRBV7-2; abundance: .; CDR3nt: TGTGCCAGCAGCCCCCGACAGGGGGCTCTTCAGCCCCAGCATTTT; CDR3aa: CASSPRQGALQPQHF
j_gene: TRBJ2-2; d_gene: .; v_gene: TRBV4-1; abundance: few; CDR3nt: TGCGCCAGCAGCCAAGTTACAAGGAACACCGGGGAGCTGTTTTTT; CDR3aa: CASSQVTRNTGELFF
j_gene: TRBJ1-6; d_gene: .; v_gene: TRBV5-4; abundance: many; CDR3nt: TGTGCCAGCAGACCATCCGGGGGAAGTAATTCACCCCTCCACTTT; CDR3aa: CASRPSGGSNSPLHF
j_gene: TRBJ2-3; d_gene: TRBD2; v_gene: TRBV5-6; abundance: .; CDR3nt: TGTGCCAGCAGCTTGGGACTAGCGGGAGGCCATACGCAGTATTTT; CDR3aa: CASSLGLAGGHTQYF
j_gene: TRBJ2-3; d_gene: .; v_gene: TRBV27; abundance: once; CDR3nt: TGTGCCAGCCGAGACATTTCGAGCACAGATACGCAGTATTTT; CDR3aa: CASRDISSTDTQYF
j_gene: TRBJ1-4; d_gene: .; v_gene: TRBV19; abundance: .; CDR3nt: TGTGCCAGTAGCGTCACAGTTAATGAAAAACTGTTTTTT; CDR3aa: CASSVTVNEKLFF
j_gene: TRBJ1-2; d_gene: .; v_gene: TRBV19; abundance: once; CDR3nt: TGTGCCAGTAGTATGGACCGAACAGACACTTCCATCTATGGCTACACCTTC; CDR3aa: CASSMDRTDTSIYGYTF
j_gene: TRBJ1-1; d_gene: TRBD1; v_gene: TRBV6-1; abundance: .; CDR3nt: TGTGCCAGCAGTGACTGGACAGGGGGCGGCACTGAAGCTTTCTTT; CDR3aa: CASSDWTGGGTEAFF
j_gene: TRBJ1-5; d_gene: .; v_gene: TRBV30; abundance: .; CDR3nt: TGTGCCTGGGCGAGAGGACAATATAGCAATCAGCCCCAGCATTTT; CDR3aa: CAWARGQYSNQPQHF
j_gene: TRBJ2-5; d_gene: TRBD2; v_gene: TRBV7-2; abundance: .; CDR3nt: TGTGCCAGCAGCCTAGAGGAGGGACTAGCGGGAGAGACCCAGTACTTC; CDR3aa: CASSLEEGLAGETQYF
j_gene: TRBJ2-2; d_gene: TRBD1; v_gene: TRBV7-9; abundance: .; CDR3nt: TGTGCCAGCAGCTTAACGACAGGGTCCGGGGAGCTGTTTTTT; CDR3aa: CASSLTTGSGELFF
j_gene: TRBJ2-7; d_gene: .; v_gene: TRBV5-8; abundance: .; CDR3nt: TGTGCCAGCAGTAGGGGAAAGACCACCTACGAGCAGTACTTC; CDR3aa: CASSRGKTTYEQYF
j_gene: TRBJ2-5; d_gene: .; v_gene: TRBV4-2; abundance: .; CDR3nt: TGTGCCATCAGCCAAGAAGGAGATGTATCCTACGGGCAGTACTTC; CDR3aa: CAISQEGDVSYGQYF
j_gene: TRBJ2-5; d_gene: .; v_gene: TRBV20-1; abundance: .; CDR3nt: TGCAGTGCTAGGCAGCAAGAGACCCAGTACTTC; CDR3aa: CSARQQETQYF
j_gene: TRBJ2-7; d_gene: .; v_gene: TRBV5-1; abundance: .; CDR3nt: TGCGCCAGCAGCTTGGGAGGGAGCTCCTACGAGCAGTACTTC; CDR3aa: CASSLGGSSYEQYF
j_gene: TRBJ2-1; d_gene: .; v_gene: TRBV11-3; abundance: .; CDR3nt: TGTGCCAGCAGCCCCGGCGGGGGCGTCTACAATGAGCAGTTCTTC; CDR3aa: CASSPGGGVYNEQFF
j_gene: TRBJ2-7; d_gene: .; v_gene: TRBV5-1; abundance: .; CDR3nt: TGCGCCAGCCAGCCCACGGGGAGAGGGACCAACTACGAGCAGTACTTC; CDR3aa: CASQPTGRGTNYEQYF
j_gene: TRBJ1-5; d_gene: .; v_gene: TRBV30; abundance: .; CDR3nt: TGTGCCTGGAGTGTACGGGAGAATCAGCCCCAGCATTTT; CDR3aa: CAWSVRENQPQHF
j_gene: TRBJ1-4; d_gene: TRBD1; v_gene: TRBV5-4; abundance: .; CDR3nt: TGTGCCAGCAGCCCGGGACAGGGGGCAATTAATGAAAAACTGTTTTTT; CDR3aa: CASSPGQGAINEKLFF
j_gene: TRBJ1-1; d_gene: .; v_gene: TRBV27; abundance: many; CDR3nt: TGTGCCAGCAGTTTATCGGCACGGAACACTGAAGCTTTCTTT; CDR3aa: CASSLSARNTEAFF
j_gene: TRBJ2-1; d_gene: .; v_gene: TRBV5-4; abundance: .; CDR3nt: TGTGCCAGCAGCTTGGGTCTAGGTGAGCAGTTCTTC; CDR3aa: CASSLGLGEQFF
j_gene: TRBJ2-5; d_gene: TRBD2; v_gene: TRBV27; abundance: few; CDR3nt: TGTGCCAGCAGTTTAGAGGGAGGGGCAGAGACCCAGTACTTC; CDR3aa: CASSLEGGAETQYF